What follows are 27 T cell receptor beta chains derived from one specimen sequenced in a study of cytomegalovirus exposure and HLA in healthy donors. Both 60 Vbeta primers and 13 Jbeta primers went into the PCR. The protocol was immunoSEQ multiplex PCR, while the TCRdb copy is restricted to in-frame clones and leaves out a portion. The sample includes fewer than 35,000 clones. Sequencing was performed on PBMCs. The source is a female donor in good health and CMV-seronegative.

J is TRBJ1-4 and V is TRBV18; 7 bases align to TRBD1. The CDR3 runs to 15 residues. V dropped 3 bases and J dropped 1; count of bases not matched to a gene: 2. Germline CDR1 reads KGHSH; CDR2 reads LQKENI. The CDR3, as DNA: TGTGCCAGCTCACCGAACAGGGGAACTAATGAAAAACTGTTTTTT. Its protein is CASSPNRGTNEKLFF. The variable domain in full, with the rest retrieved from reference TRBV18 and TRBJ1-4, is NAGVMQNPRHLVRRRGQEARLRCSPMKGHSHVYWYRQLPEEGLKFMVYLQKENIIDESGMPKERFSAEFPKEGPSILRIQQVVRGDSAAYFCASSPNRGTNEKLFFGSGTQLSVL.

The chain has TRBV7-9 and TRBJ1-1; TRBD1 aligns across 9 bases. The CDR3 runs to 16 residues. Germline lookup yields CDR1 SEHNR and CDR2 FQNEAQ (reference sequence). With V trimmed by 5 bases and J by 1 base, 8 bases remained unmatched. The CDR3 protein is CASSRQGGLGNTEAFF. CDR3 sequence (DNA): TGTGCCAGCAGCCGACAGGGGGGCCTGGGGAACACTGAAGCTTTCTTT. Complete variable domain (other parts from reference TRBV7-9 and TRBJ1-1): DTGVSQNPRHKITKRGQNVTFRCDPISEHNRLYWYRQTLGQGPEFLTYFQNEAQLEKSRLLSDRFSAERPKGSFSTLEIQRTEQGDSAMYLCASSRQGGLGNTEAFFGQGTRLTVV.

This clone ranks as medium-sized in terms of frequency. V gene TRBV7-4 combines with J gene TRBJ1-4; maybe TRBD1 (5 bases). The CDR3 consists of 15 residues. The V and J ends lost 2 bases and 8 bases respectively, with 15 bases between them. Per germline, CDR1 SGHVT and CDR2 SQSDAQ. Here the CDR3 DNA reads TGTGCCAGCAGCTTACCCAGGGTGGGGTGGGAAAAACTGTTTTTT. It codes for CASSLPRVGWEKLFF. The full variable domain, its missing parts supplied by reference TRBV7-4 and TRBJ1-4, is GAGVSQSPRYKVAKRGRDVALRCDSISGHVTLYWYRQTLGQGSEVLTYSQSDAQRDKSGRPSGRFSAERPERSVSTLKIQRTEQGDSAVYLCASSLPRVGWEKLFFGSGTQLSVL.

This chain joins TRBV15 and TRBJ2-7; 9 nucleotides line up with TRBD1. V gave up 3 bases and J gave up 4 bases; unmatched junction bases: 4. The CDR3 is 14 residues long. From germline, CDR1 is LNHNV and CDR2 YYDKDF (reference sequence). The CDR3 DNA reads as TGTGCCACCAGCAGGGACAGGGGCGGTTACGAGCAGTACTTC. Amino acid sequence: CATSRDRGGYEQYF.

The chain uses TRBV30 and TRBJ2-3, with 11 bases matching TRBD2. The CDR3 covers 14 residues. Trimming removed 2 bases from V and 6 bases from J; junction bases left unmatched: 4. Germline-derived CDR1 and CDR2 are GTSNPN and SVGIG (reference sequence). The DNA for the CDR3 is TGTGCCTGGAGTAAACCTAGCGGGGGGGATACGCAGTATTTT. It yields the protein CAWSKPSGGDTQYF.

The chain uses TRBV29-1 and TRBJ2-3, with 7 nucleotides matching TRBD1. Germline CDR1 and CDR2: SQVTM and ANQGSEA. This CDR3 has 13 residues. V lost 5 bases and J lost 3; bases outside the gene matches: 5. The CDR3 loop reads CSVLTGITDTQYF. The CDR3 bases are TGCAGCGTTCTGACAGGGATAACAGATACGCAGTATTTT.

CDR3 residues: CASSPGVAGLTDTQYF. The CDR3 region has the DNA TGTGCCAGCAGCCCCGGAGTAGCGGGGCTCACAGATACGCAGTATTTT. V and J are TRBV5-4 and TRBJ2-3; 8 positions match TRBD2. With 4 bases clipped from V and 2 bases from J, the junction kept 9 bases outside the gene matches. CDR1 is SGHNT, CDR2 YYREEE, per germline (reference sequence). The CDR3 length is 16 residues. The complete variable domain, with remaining parts taken from reference TRBV5-4 and TRBJ2-3, reads ETGVTQSPTHLIKTRGQQVTLRCSSQSGHNTVSWYQQALGQGPQFIFQYYREEENGRGNFPPRFSGLQFPNYSSELNVNALELDDSALYLCASSPGVAGLTDTQYFGPGTRLTVL.

CDR3 nucleotide sequence: TGTGCCATCAGTTTTAACCCGGGGACAGACAGCTCCTATAATTCACCCCTCCACTTT. Its protein product is CAISFNPGTDSSYNSPLHF. The chain recombines TRBV10-3 with TRBJ1-6; TRBD1 aligns across 7 bases. CDR3 length: 19 residues. Trimming cost V 5 bases and J 0 bases; bases outside gene matches: 13. Germline CDR1 is ENHRY and CDR2 is SYGVKD.

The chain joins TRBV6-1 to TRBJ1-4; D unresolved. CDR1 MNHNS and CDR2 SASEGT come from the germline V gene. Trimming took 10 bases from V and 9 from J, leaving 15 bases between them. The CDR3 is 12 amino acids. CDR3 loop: CAIPGGKKKLFF. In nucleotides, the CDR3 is TGTGCCATCCCCGGAGGGAAGAAAAAACTGTTTTTT.

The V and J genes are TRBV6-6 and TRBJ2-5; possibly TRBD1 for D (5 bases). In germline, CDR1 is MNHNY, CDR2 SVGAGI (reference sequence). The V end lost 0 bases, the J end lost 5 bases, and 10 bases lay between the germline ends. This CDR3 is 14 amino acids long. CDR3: CASSYSQGRETQYF. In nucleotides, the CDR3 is TGTGCCAGCAGTTACTCCCAGGGAAGGGAGACCCAGTACTTC.

CDR3 residues: CASSFRQGGDTQYF. The DNA of the CDR3 is TGTGCCAGCAGCTTTCGGCAGGGGGGAGATACGCAGTATTTT. The V gene is TRBV5-5, the J gene TRBJ2-3, with a possible D match to TRBD1 (7 bases). CDR1 is SGHKS and CDR2 is YYEKEE in the germline V gene (reference sequence). The CDR3 covers 14 residues. V lost 2 bases, J lost 5 bases, and 12 bases lay in between. The whole variable domain, remainder taken from reference TRBV5-5 and TRBJ2-3, is DAGVTQSPTHLIKTRGQQVTLRCSPISGHKSVSWYQQVLGQGPQFIFQYYEKEERGRGNFPDRFSARQFPNYSSELNVNALLLGDSALYLCASSFRQGGDTQYFGPGTRLTVL.

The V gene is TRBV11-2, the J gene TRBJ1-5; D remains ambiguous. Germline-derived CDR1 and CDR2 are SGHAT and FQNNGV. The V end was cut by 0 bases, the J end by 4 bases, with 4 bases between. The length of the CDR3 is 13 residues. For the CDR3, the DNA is TGTGCCAGCAGCTTAGACTTTAATCAGCCCCAGCATTTT. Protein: CASSLDFNQPQHF. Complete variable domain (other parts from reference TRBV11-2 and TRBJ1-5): EAGVAQSPRYKIIEKRQSVAFWCNPISGHATLYWYQQILGQGPKLLIQFQNNGVVDDSQLPKDRFSAERLKGVDSTLKIQPAKLEDSAVYLCASSLDFNQPQHFGDGTRLSIL.

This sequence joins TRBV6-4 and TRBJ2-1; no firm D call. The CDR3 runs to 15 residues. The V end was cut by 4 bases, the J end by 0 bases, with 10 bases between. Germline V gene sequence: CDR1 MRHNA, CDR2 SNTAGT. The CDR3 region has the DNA TGTGCCAGCAGTGTATCCAGGTACTCCTACAATGAGCAGTTCTTC. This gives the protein CASSVSRYSYNEQFF.

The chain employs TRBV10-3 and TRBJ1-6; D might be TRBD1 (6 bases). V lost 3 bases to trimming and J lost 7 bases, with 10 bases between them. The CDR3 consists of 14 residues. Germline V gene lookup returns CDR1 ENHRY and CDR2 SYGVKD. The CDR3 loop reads CAISERTENSPLHF. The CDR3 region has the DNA TGTGCCATCAGTGAACGGACAGAGAATTCACCCCTCCACTTT.

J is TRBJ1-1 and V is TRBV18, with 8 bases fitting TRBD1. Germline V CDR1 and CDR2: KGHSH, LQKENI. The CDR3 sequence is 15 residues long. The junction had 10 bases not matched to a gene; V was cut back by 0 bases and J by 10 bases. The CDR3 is CASSPPDRVAFGAFF. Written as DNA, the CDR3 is TGTGCCAGCTCACCACCGGACAGGGTTGCCTTTGGAGCTTTCTTT.

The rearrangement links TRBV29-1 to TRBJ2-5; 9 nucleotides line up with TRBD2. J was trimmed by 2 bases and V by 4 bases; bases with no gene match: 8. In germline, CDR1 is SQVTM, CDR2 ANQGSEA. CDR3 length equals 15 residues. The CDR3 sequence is CSVVGGGGGQETQYF. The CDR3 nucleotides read TGCAGCGTTGTTGGTGGCGGGGGGGGGCAAGAGACCCAGTACTTC.

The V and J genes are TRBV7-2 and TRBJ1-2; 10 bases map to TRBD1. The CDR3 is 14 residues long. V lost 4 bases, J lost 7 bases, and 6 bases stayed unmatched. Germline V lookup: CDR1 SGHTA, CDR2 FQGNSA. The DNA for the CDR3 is TGTGCCAGCAGCTATAGGGACAGGGGAGTTGGCTACACCTTC. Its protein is CASSYRDRGVGYTF.

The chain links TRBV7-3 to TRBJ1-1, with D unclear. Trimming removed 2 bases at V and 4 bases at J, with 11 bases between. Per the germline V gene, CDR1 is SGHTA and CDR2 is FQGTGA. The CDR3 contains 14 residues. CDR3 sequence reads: CASSLEGFSTEAFF. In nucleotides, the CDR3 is TGTGCCAGCAGCTTAGAGGGATTTAGCACTGAAGCTTTCTTT.

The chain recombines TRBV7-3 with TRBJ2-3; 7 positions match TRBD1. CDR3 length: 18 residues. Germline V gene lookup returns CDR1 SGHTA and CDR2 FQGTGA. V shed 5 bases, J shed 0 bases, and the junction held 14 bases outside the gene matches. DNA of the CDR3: TGTGCCAGCAGCCCCCAGGGGACAGCCATCTCTAGCACAGATACGCAGTATTTT. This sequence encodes CASSPQGTAISSTDTQYF.

CDR3 sequence: CASSQVLTGTGAYEQYF. The CDR3 nucleotides are TGCGCCAGCAGCCAAGTTCTGACCGGGACAGGGGCCTACGAGCAGTACTTC. The rearrangement uses TRBV4-1 and TRBJ2-5, with 10 bases that match TRBD1. Gene TRBJ2-7 matches the end of the DNA better, so the J call may be wrong. The CDR3 extends over 17 amino acids. From germline, CDR1 is MGHRA and CDR2 YSYEKL.

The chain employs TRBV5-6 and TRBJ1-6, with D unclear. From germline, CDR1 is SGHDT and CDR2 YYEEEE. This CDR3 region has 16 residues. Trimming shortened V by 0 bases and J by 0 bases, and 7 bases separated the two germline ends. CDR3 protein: CASSLVGSSYNSPLHF. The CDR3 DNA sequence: TGTGCCAGCAGCTTGGTAGGGAGCTCCTATAATTCACCCCTCCACTTT.

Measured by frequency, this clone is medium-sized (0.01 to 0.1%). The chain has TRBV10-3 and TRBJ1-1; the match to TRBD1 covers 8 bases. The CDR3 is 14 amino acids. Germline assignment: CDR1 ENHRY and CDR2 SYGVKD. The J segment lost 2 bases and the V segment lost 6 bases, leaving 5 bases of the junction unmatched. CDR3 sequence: CAIRKTGENTEAFF. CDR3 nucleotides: TGTGCCATCAGGAAGACAGGGGAAAACACTGAAGCTTTCTTT.

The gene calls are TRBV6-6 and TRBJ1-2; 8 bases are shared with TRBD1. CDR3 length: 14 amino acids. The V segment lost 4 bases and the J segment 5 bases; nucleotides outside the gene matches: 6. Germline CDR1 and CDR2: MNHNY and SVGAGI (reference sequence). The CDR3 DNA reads TGTGCCAGCAGTTCCACGGGACAGGCGTATGGCTACACCTTC. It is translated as CASSSTGQAYGYTF.

CDR3 bases: TGTGCCAGCAGCTTAGGTGTGCGGGGGGGGGAGACCCAGTACTTC. Protein sequence: CASSLGVRGGETQYF. This chain connects TRBV11-2 to TRBJ2-5, with 9 positions matching TRBD2. The junction had 5 bases not matched to a gene; V was cut back by 1 base and J by 5 bases. Germline lookup yields CDR1 SGHAT and CDR2 FQNNGV. This CDR3 is 15 amino acids long.

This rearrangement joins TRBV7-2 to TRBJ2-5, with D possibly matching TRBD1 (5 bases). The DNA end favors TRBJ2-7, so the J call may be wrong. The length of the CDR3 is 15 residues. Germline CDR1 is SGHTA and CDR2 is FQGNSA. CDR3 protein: CASSLWGRVSYEQYF. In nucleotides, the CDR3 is TGTGCCAGCAGCTTATGGGGCAGGGTCTCCTACGAGCAGTACTTC.

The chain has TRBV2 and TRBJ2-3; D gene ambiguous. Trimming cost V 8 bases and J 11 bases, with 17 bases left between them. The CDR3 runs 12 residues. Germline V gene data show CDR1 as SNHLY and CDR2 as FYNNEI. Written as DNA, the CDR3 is TGTGCCAGCCACCGACTCGTTCTTCTGCAGTATTTT. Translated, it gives CASHRLVLLQYF.

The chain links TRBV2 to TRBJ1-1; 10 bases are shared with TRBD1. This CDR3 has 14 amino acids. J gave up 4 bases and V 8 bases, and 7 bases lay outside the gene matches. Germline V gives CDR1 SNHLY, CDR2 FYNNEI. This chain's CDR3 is CASGDRGGSTEAFF. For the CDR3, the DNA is TGTGCCAGCGGGGACAGGGGCGGGTCCACTGAAGCTTTCTTT.